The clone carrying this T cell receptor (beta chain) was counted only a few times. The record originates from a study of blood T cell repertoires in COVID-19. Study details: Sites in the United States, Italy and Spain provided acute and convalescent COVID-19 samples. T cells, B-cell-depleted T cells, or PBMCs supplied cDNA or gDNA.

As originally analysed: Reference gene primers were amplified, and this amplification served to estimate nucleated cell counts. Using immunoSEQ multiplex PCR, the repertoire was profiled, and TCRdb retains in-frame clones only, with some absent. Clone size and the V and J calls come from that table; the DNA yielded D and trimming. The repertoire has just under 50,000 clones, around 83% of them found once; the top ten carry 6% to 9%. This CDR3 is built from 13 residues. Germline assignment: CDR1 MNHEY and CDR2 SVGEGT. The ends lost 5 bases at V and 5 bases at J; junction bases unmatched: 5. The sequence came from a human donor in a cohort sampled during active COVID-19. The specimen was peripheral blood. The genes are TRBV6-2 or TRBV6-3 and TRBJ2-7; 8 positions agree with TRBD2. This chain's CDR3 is CASSHGLAHEQYF. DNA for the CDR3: TGTGCCAGCAGTCACGGACTAGCCCACGAGCAGTACTTC.